The 14 T cell receptor beta chains presented below share a single source sample, sequenced in a study of blood T cell repertoires in COVID-19. Measured with immunoSEQ multiplex PCR; TCRdb has only the in-frame clones, and not every one. The table includes about 120,000 clones, more than 90% detected once. What was sequenced was peripheral blood. The receptors derive from a man between 50 and 59 years old with active COVID-19.

The rearrangement joins TRBV7-3 to TRBJ1-1; D gene unclear. This CDR3 has 15 residues. V was shortened by 2 bases and J by 0 bases, with 10 bases between the two germline ends. Germline CDR1 reads SGHTA; CDR2 reads FQGTGA. CDR3 loop: CASSLYSVLNTEAFF. The CDR3 DNA follows: TGTGCCAGCAGCTTATATTCGGTATTGAACACTGAAGCTTTCTTT.

The chain couples TRBV11-3 to TRBJ1-2; D might be TRBD1 (6 bases). V was pared by 4 bases and J by 3 bases, with 15 bases between. Germline CDR1 is SGHNT and CDR2 is YENEEA. The CDR3 spans 15 residues. The CDR3 spells CASSSQGAGDYGYTF. Written as DNA, the CDR3 is TGTGCCAGCAGCTCACAGGGCGCAGGCGACTATGGCTACACCTTC.

The V gene is TRBV7-9, the J gene TRBJ2-6; D is unresolved. Germline-derived CDR1 and CDR2 are SEHNR and FQNEAQ (reference sequence). This CDR3 is 18 amino acids long. V was clipped by 5 bases and J by 0 bases, with 17 bases between them. This chain's CDR3 is CASSPVLTVFSGANVLTF. CDR3 DNA: TGTGCCAGCAGCCCGGTCCTAACAGTTTTCTCTGGGGCCAACGTCCTGACTTTC.

The J gene is TRBJ2-1, the V gene TRBV6-1; maybe TRBD1 (6 bases). This CDR3 has 15 amino acids. Trimming left V 1 base short and J 7 bases short, with 14 bases between. CDR1 and CDR2 from the germline V gene are MNHNS and SASEGT. CDR3 coding DNA: TGTGCCAGCAGTGAAGAGGGCAGGGGAAGGAATGAGCAGTTCTTC. Protein product: CASSEEGRGRNEQFF.

The V gene is TRBV5-1, the J gene TRBJ2-7, with 7 bases lining up with TRBD1. J lost 0 bases, V lost 4 bases, and 7 bases had no gene match. The CDR3 covers 15 residues. Germline V gene lookup returns CDR1 SGHRS and CDR2 YFSETQ. As DNA, the CDR3 is TGCGCCAGCAGCAACGGACAGGTCACCTCCTACGAGCAGTACTTC. Translating it yields CASSNGQVTSYEQYF. The full variable domain, its missing parts supplied by reference TRBV5-1 and TRBJ2-7, is KAGVTQTPRYLIKTRGQQVTLSCSPISGHRSVSWYQQTPGQGLQFLFEYFSETQRNKGNFPGRFSGRQFSNSRSEMNVSTLELGDSALYLCASSNGQVTSYEQYFGPGTRLTVT.

The V and J genes are TRBV9 and TRBJ2-5; tentatively, D is TRBD1 (6 bases). The V gene's germline CDR1 is SGDLS and CDR2 YYNGEE. V lost 3 bases to trimming and J lost 2 bases, with 11 bases between them. The CDR3 has 14 amino acids. The CDR3 spells CASSAGGGQETQYF. CDR3 DNA sequence: TGTGCCAGCAGCGCTGGGGGCGGGCAAGAGACCCAGTACTTC. The full variable domain, with the rest looked up from reference TRBV9 and TRBJ2-5, is DSGVTQTPKHLITATGQRVTLRCSPRSGDLSVYWYQQSLDQGLQFLIQYYNGEERAKGNILERFSAQQFPDLHSELNLSSLELGDSALYFCASSAGGGQETQYFGPGTRLLVL.

The chain couples TRBV2 to TRBJ1-2; TRBD1 is a possible D gene (6 bases). The CDR3 is 14 amino acids. Germline CDR1 and CDR2: SNHLY and FYNNEI. Trimming took 6 bases from V and 1 from J, leaving 12 bases between them. CDR3 nucleotide sequence: TGTGCCAGCAGGGCCGGGACATATAACTATGGCTACACCTTC. This sequence encodes CASRAGTYNYGYTF.

The chain uses TRBV14 and TRBJ1-2; 7 nucleotides line up with TRBD1. V shed 1 base, J shed 7 bases, and the junction held 12 bases outside the gene matches. In germline, CDR1 is SGHDN, CDR2 FVKESK. The CDR3 sequence is 16 residues long. The CDR3 nucleotides read TGTGCCAGCAGCCAAGGGACCGACAGGGACCGTCGTGGCTACACCTTC. Encoded protein: CASSQGTDRDRRGYTF.

The rearrangement uses TRBV2 and TRBJ2-3; D is unresolved. Germline CDR1 reads SNHLY; CDR2 reads FYNNEI. This CDR3 is built from 15 residues. V lost 5 bases, J lost 2 bases, and 14 bases lay in between. CDR3 protein: CASSLPATATDTQYF. CDR3 in DNA: TGTGCCAGCAGTCTCCCGGCCACAGCCACAGATACGCAGTATTTT. Full variable domain (outside the CDR3, taken from reference TRBV2 and TRBJ2-3): EPEVTQTPSHQVTQMGQEVILRCVPISNHLYFYWYRQILGQKVEFLVSFYNNEISEKSEIFDDQFSVERPDGSNFTLKIRSTKLEDSAMYFCASSLPATATDTQYFGPGTRLTVL.

This clone was seen only once. The chain combines TRBV5-8 with TRBJ2-1; TRBD1 matches 8 bases. This CDR3 region has 15 residues. With 5 bases clipped from V and 2 bases from J, the junction kept 6 bases outside the gene matches. The V gene's germline CDR1 is SGHTS and CDR2 YDEGEE. The CDR3 DNA reads TGTGCCAGCAGATTTTGGGGACAGGCCTACAATGAGCAGTTCTTC. It translates to CASRFWGQAYNEQFF.

This clone occurred once. The chain carries TRBV6-5 and TRBJ2-5; 11 bases are shared with TRBD1. The trim removed 6 bases at V and 5 bases at J, leaving 2 bases unmatched. Germline V gene lookup returns CDR1 MNHEY and CDR2 SVGAGI. The CDR3 extends over 13 amino acids. The CDR3 DNA sequence: TGTGCCAGCAGGGACAGGGGGCTGGAGACCCAGTACTTC. It translates to CASRDRGLETQYF.

The chain couples TRBV19 to TRBJ1-2, with 7 bases aligning to TRBD1. Germline CDR1 reads LNHDA; CDR2 reads SQIVND (reference sequence). With V trimmed by 5 bases and J by 8 bases, 8 bases remained unmatched. This CDR3 has 13 amino acids. The CDR3 bases are TGTGCCAGTAGTCCTGAGGACAGGATAGGCTACACCTTC. This sequence encodes CASSPEDRIGYTF.

V usage is TRBV27 and J usage is TRBJ1-2; 8 nucleotides match TRBD1. Germline V lookup: CDR1 MNHEY, CDR2 SMNVEV (reference sequence). The CDR3 has 14 amino acids. Trimming took 5 bases from V and 6 from J; bases not matched to a gene: 8. In DNA form, the CDR3 reads TGTGCCAGCAGTCCCTACAGGGGGTACGATGGCTACACCTTC. It translates to CASSPYRGYDGYTF.

This rearrangement joins TRBV4-1 to TRBJ2-5; 9 bases match TRBD2. Losses at the gene ends were 1 base for V and 5 bases for J; bases not matched to a gene: 5. CDR1 and CDR2 (germline): MGHRA, YSYEKL. This CDR3 is 15 amino acids long. DNA of the CDR3: TGCGCCAGCAGCCAAGCTAGCGGGGCCCGGGAGACCCAGTACTTC. Protein product: CASSQASGARETQYF.